This T cell receptor beta chain was recorded in a study of molecular identifiers for immune sequencing clone quantification. Each library that profiled naive CD8 cells came from approximately 20,000 to 1,000,000 sorted cells with 10%, 30% or 50% RNA. The authors gated naive CD8 T cells as CD8+CD4-CCR7+CD45RA+ for sorting. The CDR3 is made up of 11 amino acids. V was trimmed by 4 bases and J by 11 bases, leaving 12 bases between them. CDR1 and CDR2 (germline): SQVTM, ANQGSEA. This clonotype was counted at least ten times. Its antigen is undetermined. General study findings and limits: Effector cells had over 97% of their molecules in clones above 20 RNA copies, while naive cells had under 1%.

Previously described methods with listed TCR primers produced the bulk TCR libraries. In TCRdb, the PCR reads were re-called with MiXCR into one record per CDR3 protein. The sample holds under 650,000 distinct CDR3 sequences, about 20% seen once. Source material: naive CD8+ T cells from blood, with Jurkat cell RNA spiked in. As to subset: FACS-sorted CD8+CD4-CCR7+CD45RA+ naive T cells. V gene TRBV29-1 combines with J gene TRBJ2-1, with D possibly being TRBD2 (5 bases). The TCR comes from a human donor in good health. Some libraries in this study had Jurkat cell RNA spiked in. In DNA, the CDR3 is TGCAGCGTTGTCCGGAGGTTTCAGCAGTTCTTC. Translated, it gives CSVVRRFQQFF.